This TCR beta chain is from a study of T cell repertoires in cytomegalovirus infection. Across the whole study: HLA-B-restricted CMV epitopes that are well studied, plus recently identified HLA-C-restricted ones, were used by the study. The public TCR beta signatures pointed to both CMV infection and matching HLA type.

TCRdb used MiXCR to reprocess the reads, holding one entry per CDR3 protein. The sample shows 150,000 or so distinct CDR3 sequences, about a fifth of them seen only once. Study-wide results and caveats: Pooled public TCR beta family frequency picked out CMV carriers with the relevant HLA. HLA-C-restricted TCR beta clonotypes specific for CMV led the ex vivo response.

The sample holds a few counts of this clonotype. Its matching antigen is unknown. The CDR3 sequence is 14 residues long. Germline trimming cut 0 bases from V and 2 bases from J; bases unmatched to any gene: 0. Germline lookup yields CDR1 SGHTA and CDR2 FQGNSA. The chain couples TRBV7-2 to TRBJ1-2, with 7 positions matching TRBD1. The clonotype was recovered from a human donor in good health (CMV status not recorded). Some clones in this sample may be carry-over from other donors' samples. The sample consisted of CD8+ T cells from cultured PBMCs, taken from culture after CMV antigen stimulation. The CDR3 coding sequence is TGTGCCAGCAGCTTAGCGACAGGGAACTATGGCTACACCTTC. Protein sequence: CASSLATGNYGYTF. Drawing the rest from reference TRBV7-2 and TRBJ1-2, the complete variable domain is GAGVSQSPSNKVTEKGKDVELRCDPISGHTALYWYRQSLGQGLEFLIYFQGNSAPDKSGLPSDRFSAERTGGSVSTLTIQRTQQEDSAVYLCASSLATGNYGYTFGSGTRLTVV.